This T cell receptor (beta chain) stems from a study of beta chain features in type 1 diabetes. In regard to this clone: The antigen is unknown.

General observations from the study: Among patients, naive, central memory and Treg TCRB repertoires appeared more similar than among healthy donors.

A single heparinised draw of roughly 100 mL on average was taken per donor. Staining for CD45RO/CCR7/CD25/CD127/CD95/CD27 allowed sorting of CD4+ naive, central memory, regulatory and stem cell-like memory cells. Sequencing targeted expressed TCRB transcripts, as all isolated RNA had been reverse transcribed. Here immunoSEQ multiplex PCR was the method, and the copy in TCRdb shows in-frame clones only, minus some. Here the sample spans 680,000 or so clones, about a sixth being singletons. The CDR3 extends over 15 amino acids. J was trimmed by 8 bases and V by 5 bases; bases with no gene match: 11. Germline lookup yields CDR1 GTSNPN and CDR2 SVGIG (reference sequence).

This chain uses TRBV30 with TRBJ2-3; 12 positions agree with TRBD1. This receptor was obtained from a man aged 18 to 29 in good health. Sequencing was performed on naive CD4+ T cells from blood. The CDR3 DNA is TGTGCCTGGCGGTGGGGGACAGGGGGCTCGGGTACGCAGTATTTT. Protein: CAWRWGTGGSGTQYF.